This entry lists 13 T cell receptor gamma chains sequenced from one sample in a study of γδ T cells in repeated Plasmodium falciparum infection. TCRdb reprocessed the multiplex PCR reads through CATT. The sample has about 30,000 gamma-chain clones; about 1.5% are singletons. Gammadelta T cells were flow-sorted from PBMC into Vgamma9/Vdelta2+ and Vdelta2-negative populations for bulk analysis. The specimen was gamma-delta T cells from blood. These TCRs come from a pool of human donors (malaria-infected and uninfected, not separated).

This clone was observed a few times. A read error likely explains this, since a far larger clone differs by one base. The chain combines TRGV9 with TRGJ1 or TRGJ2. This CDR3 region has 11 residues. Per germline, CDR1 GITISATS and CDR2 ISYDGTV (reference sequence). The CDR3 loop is CALWEVPPLLF. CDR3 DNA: TGTGCCTTATGGGAGGTGCCCCCTTTGCTCTTT.

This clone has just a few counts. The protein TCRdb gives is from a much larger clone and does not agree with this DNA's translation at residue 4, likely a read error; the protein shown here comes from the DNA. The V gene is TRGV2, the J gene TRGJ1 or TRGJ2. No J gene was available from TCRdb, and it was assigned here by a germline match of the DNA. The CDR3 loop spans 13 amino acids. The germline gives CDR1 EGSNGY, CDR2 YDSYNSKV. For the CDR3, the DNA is TGTGCCACCCGGGACGTCCTAAGGAATAAGAAACTCTTT. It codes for CATRDVLRNKKLF.

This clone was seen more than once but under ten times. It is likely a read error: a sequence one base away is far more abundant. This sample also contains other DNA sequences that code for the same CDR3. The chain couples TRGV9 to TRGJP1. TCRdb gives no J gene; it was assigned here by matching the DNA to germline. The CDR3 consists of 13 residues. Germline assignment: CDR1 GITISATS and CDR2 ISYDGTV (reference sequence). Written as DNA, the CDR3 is TGTGCCCTGTGGGAAGAATTCCGTTGGTTCAAGATATTT. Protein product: CALWEEFRWFKIF.

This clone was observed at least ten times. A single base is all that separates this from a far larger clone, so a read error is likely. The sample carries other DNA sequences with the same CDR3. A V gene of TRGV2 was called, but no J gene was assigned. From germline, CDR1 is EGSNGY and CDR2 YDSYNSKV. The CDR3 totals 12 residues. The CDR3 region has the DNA TGTGCCACCTGGGACGGTTATTATAAGAAGCTCTTT. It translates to CATWDGYYKKLF.

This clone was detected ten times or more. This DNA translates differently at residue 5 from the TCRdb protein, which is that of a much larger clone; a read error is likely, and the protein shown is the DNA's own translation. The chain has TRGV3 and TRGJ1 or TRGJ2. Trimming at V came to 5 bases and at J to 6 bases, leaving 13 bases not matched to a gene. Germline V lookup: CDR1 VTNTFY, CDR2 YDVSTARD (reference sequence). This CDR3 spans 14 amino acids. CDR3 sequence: CATWGSPGGYKKLF. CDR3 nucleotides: TGTGCCACCTGGGGCAGTCCGGGGGGTTATAAGAAACTCTTT.

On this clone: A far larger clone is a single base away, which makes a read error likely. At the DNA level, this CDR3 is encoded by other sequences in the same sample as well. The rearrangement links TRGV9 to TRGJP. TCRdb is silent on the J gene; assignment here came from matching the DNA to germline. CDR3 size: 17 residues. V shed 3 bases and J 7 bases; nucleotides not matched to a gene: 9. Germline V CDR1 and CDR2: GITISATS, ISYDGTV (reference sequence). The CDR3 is CALWETLQELGKKIKVF. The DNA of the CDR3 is TGTGCCTTGTGGGAGACCCTTCAGGAGTTGGGCAAAAAAATCAAGGTATTT.

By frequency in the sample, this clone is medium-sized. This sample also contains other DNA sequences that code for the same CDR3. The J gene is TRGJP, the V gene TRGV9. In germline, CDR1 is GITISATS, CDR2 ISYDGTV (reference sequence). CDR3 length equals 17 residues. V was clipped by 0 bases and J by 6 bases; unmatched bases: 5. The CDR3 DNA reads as TGTGCCTTGTGGGAGGTGCTCACAGAGTTGGGCAAAAAAATCAAGGTATTT. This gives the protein CALWEVLTELGKKIKVF.

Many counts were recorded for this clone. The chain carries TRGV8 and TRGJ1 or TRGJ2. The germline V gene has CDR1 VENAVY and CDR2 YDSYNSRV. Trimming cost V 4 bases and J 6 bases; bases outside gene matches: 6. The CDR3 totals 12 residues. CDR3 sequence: CATWENGYKKLF. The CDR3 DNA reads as TGTGCCACCTGGGAGAACGGTTATAAGAAACTCTTT.

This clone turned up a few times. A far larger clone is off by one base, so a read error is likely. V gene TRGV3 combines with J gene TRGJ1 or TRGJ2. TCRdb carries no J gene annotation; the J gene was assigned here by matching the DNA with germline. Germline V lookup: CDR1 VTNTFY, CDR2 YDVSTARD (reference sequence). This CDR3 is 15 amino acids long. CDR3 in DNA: TGTGCCACCCGGGACAGGCCCCGGAATTATTATAAGAAACTCTTT. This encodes CATRDRPRNYYKKLF.

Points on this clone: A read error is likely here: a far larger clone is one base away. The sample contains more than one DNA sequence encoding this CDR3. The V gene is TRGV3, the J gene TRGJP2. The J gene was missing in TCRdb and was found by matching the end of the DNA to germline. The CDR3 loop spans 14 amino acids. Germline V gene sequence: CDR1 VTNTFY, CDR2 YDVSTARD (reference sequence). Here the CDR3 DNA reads TGTGCCACCTGGGACAGTAGTAGCGATTGGATCAAGACGTTT. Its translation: CATWDSSSDWIKTF.

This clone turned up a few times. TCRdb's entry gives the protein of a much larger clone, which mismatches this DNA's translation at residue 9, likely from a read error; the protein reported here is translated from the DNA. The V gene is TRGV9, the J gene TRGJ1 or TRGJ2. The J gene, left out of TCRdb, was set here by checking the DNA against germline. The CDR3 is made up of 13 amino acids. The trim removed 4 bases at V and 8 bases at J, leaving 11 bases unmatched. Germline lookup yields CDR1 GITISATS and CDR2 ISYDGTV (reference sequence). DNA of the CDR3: TGTGCCTTGTGGGACCTTGGGGGTCATAAGAAACTCTTT. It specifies CALWDLGGHKKLF.

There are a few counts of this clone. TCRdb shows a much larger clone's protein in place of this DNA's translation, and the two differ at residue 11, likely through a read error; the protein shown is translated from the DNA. CDR3 residues: CALWDLSQELDKKIKVF. As DNA, the CDR3 is TGTGCCTTGTGGGACCTTTCGCAAGAGTTGGACAAAAAAATCAAGGTATTT. The gene calls are TRGV9 and TRGJP. No J gene was available from TCRdb, and it was assigned here by a germline match of the DNA. Germline CDR1 and CDR2: GITISATS and ISYDGTV (reference sequence). CDR3 length: 17 amino acids.

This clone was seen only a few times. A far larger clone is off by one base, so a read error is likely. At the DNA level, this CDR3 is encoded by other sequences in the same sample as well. The CDR3 region has the DNA TGTGCCACCTGGACTGTTAACTATAAGAAACTCTTT. Translated: CATWTVNYKKLF. This chain links TRGV3 with TRGJ1 or TRGJ2. Here the J gene came from matching the DNA to germline, since TCRdb omits it. The CDR3 spans 12 residues. Germline CDR1 reads VTNTFY; CDR2 reads YDVSTARD (reference sequence). The V gene end was trimmed by 6 bases and the J gene end by 7 bases; junction bases not matched to a gene: 9.